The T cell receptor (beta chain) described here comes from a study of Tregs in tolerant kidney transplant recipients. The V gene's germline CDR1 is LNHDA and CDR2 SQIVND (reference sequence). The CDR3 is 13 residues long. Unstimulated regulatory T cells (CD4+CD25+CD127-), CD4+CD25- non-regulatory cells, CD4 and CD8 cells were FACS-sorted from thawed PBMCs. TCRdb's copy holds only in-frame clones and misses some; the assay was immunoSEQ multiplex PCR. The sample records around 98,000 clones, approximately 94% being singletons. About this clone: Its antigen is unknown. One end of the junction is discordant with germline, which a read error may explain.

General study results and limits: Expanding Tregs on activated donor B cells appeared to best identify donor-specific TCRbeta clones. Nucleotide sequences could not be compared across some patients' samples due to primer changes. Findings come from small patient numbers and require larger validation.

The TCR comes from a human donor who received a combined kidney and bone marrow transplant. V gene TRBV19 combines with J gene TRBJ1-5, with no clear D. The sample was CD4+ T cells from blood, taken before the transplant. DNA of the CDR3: TGTGCCAGTAGTATAGGCGCAAATCGGCCCCAGCATTTT. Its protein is CASSIGANRPQHF.